Below, 11 T cell receptor beta chains from the same sample are listed, as sequenced in a study of blood T cell repertoires in COVID-19. The repertoire was sequenced with immunoSEQ multiplex PCR; TCRdb's copy has only in-frame clones and lacks some. The table shows approximately 300,000 clones, with more than 90% occurring only once. Source material: PBMCs or T cells enriched from blood (not recorded which). The receptors here all came from a woman in her twenties or thirties who had recovered from COVID-19.

On this clone: Other DNA sequences within the sample encode an identical CDR3. The chain couples TRBV28 to TRBJ1-2; D remains ambiguous. Germline V gene data show CDR1 as MDHEN and CDR2 as SYDVKM. This CDR3 contains 12 residues. With 2 bases removed from V and 6 bases from J, the gap between germline ends came to 7 bases. CDR3 sequence: CASSLPGNGYTF. The CDR3 DNA sequence: TGTGCCAGCAGTTTACCGGGGAATGGCTACACCTTC.

A word on this clone: A read error may account for a junction end that differs from germline. The CDR3 protein is CASRLLNSPLHF. The CDR3 DNA reads TGTGCCAGCAGATTATTAAATTCACCCCTCCACTTT. The V call is TRBV28, the J call TRBJ1-6, with no clear D. Germline CDR1 is MDHEN and CDR2 is SYDVKM. The CDR3 totals 12 residues.

The chain has TRBV9 and TRBJ1-5; tentatively, D is TRBD1 (5 bases). Germline V gene sequence: CDR1 SGDLS, CDR2 YYNGEE. The CDR3 is made up of 15 amino acids. The germline V and J ends were trimmed by 0 bases and 6 bases, with 13 bases remaining between them. CDR3 coding DNA: TGTGCCAGCAGCGTAGGGCAGGGATGGAGTCAGCCCCAGCATTTT. This sequence encodes CASSVGQGWSQPQHF.

The chain couples TRBV2 to TRBJ2-7; TRBD1 aligns across 9 bases. Unmatched junction bases numbered 6, after V lost 6 bases and J lost 3 bases. Per germline, CDR1 SNHLY and CDR2 FYNNEI. The CDR3 totals 14 residues. CDR3 loop: CASRVRTGDYEQYF. CDR3 bases: TGTGCCAGCAGGGTCCGGACAGGGGACTACGAGCAGTACTTC. The full variable domain, in which reference TRBV2 and TRBJ2-7 provide the parts outside the CDR3, is EPEVTQTPSHQVTQMGQEVILRCVPISNHLYFYWYRQILGQKVEFLVSFYNNEISEKSEIFDDQFSVERPDGSNFTLKIRSTKLEDSAMYFCASRVRTGDYEQYFGPGTRLTVT.

This chain uses TRBV28 with TRBJ1-5; D uncertain. Germline V gene lookup returns CDR1 MDHEN and CDR2 SYDVKM. This CDR3 region has 14 residues. The V end was cut by 6 bases, the J end by 3 bases, with 12 bases between. The chain's CDR3 is CASREEAINQPQHF. The CDR3 DNA is TGTGCCAGCAGAGAGGAGGCCATCAATCAGCCCCAGCATTTT. Full variable domain (rest looked up from reference TRBV28 and TRBJ1-5): DVKVTQSSRYLVKRTGEKVFLECVQDMDHENMFWYRQDPGLGLRLIYFSYDVKMKEKGDIPEGYSVSREKKERFSLILESASTNQTSMYLCASREEAINQPQHFGDGTRLSIL.

V is TRBV7-6 and J is TRBJ1-4, with D possibly being TRBD1 (6 bases). The ends were cut back, 5 bases at V and 7 bases at J, with 17 bases in the middle. Germline values: CDR1 SGHVS, CDR2 FNYEAQ. The CDR3 consists of 15 residues. CDR3 coding DNA: TGTGCCAGCAGCCCGCGAGGGGGAATGAGTGAAAAACTGTTTTTT. Its protein product is CASSPRGGMSEKLFF.

The V and J genes are TRBV29-1 and TRBJ2-7; TRBD1 aligns across 12 bases. The CDR3 is 14 amino acids. V lost 7 bases, J lost 6 bases, and 10 bases stayed unmatched. Germline CDR1 reads SQVTM; CDR2 reads ANQGSEA. CDR3 protein: CSADPGQGAGEQYF. The CDR3 nucleotides read TGCAGCGCAGACCCGGGACAGGGGGCTGGCGAGCAGTACTTC.

V and J are TRBV2 and TRBJ1-1, with a possible D match to TRBD1 (5 bases). CDR3 length: 11 residues. V shed 8 bases and J shed 4 bases, with 8 bases lying between them. Looked up from germline, CDR1 is SNHLY and CDR2 is FYNNEI. CDR3 nucleotide sequence: TGTGCCAGCGAAGGGGCCACTGAAGCTTTCTTT. This gives the protein CASEGATEAFF. Supplemented by reference TRBV2 and TRBJ1-1, the full variable domain reads EPEVTQTPSHQVTQMGQEVILRCVPISNHLYFYWYRQILGQKVEFLVSFYNNEISEKSEIFDDQFSVERPDGSNFTLKIRSTKLEDSAMYFCASEGATEAFFGQGTRLTVV.

The chain recombines TRBV21-1 with TRBJ1-1. TRBV21-1 is deemed a pseudogene. CDR3 length: 15 residues. The CDR3 protein is CASSKFEGLDTEAFF. The DNA of the CDR3 is TGTGCCAGCAGCAAATTTGAGGGTCTGGACACTGAAGCTTTCTTT.

This chain uses TRBV2 with TRBJ2-7, with D perhaps matching TRBD1 (5 bases). From germline, CDR1 is SNHLY and CDR2 FYNNEI. The CDR3 runs 13 residues. The V and J ends lost 3 bases and 7 bases respectively, with 13 bases between them. DNA for the CDR3: TGTGCCAGCAGTGAGGAAGGGGTGGGGGAGCAGTACTTC. It encodes CASSEEGVGEQYF.

The chain uses TRBV27 and TRBJ1-1; D unresolved. The CDR3 totals 14 residues. Germline V gene lookup returns CDR1 MNHEY and CDR2 SMNVEV (reference sequence). V lost 6 bases to trimming and J lost 1 base, with 12 bases between them. The chain's CDR3 is CASRQTYPNTEAFF. The DNA of the CDR3 is TGTGCCAGCAGACAGACGTACCCGAACACTGAAGCTTTCTTT.